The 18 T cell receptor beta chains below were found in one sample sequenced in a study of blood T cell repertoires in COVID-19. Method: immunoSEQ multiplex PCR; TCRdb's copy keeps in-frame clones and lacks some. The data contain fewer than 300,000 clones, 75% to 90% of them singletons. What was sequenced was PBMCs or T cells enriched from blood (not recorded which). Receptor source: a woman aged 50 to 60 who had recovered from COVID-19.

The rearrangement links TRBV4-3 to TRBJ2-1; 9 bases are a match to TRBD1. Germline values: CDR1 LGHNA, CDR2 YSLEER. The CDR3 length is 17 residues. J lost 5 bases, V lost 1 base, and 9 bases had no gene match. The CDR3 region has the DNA TGCGCCAGCAGCCAAGTTCTAGGGACAGGGCGCCACAATGAGCAGTTCTTC. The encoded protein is CASSQVLGTGRHNEQFF.

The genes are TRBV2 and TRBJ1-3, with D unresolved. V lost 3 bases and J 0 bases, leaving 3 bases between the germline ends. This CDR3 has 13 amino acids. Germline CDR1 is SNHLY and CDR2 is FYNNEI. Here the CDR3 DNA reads TGTGCCAGCAGTGAGGCCTCTGGAAACACCATATATTTT. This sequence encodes CASSEASGNTIYF.

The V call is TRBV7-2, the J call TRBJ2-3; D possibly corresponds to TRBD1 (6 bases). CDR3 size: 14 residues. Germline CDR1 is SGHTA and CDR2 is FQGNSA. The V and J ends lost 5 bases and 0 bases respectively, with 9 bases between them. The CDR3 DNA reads TGTGCCAGCAGCGCTACAGGGAGCACAGATACGCAGTATTTT. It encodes CASSATGSTDTQYF.

CDR3 amino acids: CASSLTAKNTEAFF. The CDR3 DNA is TGTGCCAGCAGCTTAACAGCAAAGAACACTGAAGCTTTCTTT. The V and J genes are TRBV7-9 and TRBJ1-1; D is ambiguous. In germline, CDR1 is SEHNR, CDR2 FQNEAQ (reference sequence). V lost 2 bases, J lost 1 base, and 8 bases lay in between. This CDR3 comprises 14 residues.

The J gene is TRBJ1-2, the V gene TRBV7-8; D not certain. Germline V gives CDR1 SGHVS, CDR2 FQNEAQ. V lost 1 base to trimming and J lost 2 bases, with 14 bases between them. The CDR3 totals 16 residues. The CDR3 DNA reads TGTGCCAGCAGCTTAGGTGTCTCCCGGTGGAACTATGGCTACACCTTC. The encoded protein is CASSLGVSRWNYGYTF. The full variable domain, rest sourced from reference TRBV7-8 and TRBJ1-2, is GAGVSQSPRYKVAKRGQDVALRCDPISGHVSLFWYQQALGQGPEFLTYFQNEAQLDKSGLPSDRFFAERPEGSVSTLKIQRTQQEDSAVYLCASSLGVSRWNYGYTFGSGTRLTVV.

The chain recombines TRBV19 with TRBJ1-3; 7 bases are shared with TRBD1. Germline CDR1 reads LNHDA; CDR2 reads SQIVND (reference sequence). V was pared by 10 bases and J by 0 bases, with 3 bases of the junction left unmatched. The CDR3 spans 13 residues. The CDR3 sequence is CATGTDSGNTIYF. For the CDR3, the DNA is TGTGCCACCGGGACAGACTCTGGAAACACCATATATTTT.

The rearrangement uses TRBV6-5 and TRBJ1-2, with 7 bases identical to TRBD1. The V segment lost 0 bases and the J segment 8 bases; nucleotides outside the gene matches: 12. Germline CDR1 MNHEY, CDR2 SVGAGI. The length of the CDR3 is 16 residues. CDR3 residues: CASSYSNPGQVRGYTF. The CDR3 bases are TGTGCCAGCAGTTACTCGAACCCAGGACAGGTTCGGGGCTACACCTTC.

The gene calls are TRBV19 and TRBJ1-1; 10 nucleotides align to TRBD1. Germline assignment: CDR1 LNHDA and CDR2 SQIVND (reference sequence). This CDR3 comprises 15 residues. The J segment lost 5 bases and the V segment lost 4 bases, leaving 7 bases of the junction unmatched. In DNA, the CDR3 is TGTGCCAGTAGTACCAGGGGGACAGGGGTAACTGAAGCTTTCTTT. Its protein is CASSTRGTGVTEAFF.

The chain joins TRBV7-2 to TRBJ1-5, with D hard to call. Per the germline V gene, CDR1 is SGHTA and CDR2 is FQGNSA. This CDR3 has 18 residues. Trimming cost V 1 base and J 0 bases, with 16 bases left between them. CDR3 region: CASSLGGANIYSNQPQHF. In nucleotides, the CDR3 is TGTGCCAGCAGCTTAGGAGGTGCGAACATTTATAGCAATCAGCCCCAGCATTTT.

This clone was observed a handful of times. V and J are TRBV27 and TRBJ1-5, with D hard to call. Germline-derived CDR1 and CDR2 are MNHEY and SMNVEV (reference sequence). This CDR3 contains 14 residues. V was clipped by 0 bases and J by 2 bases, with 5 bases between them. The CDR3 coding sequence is TGTGCCAGCAGTTTATCGGGCCGCAATCAGCCCCAGCATTTT. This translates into CASSLSGRNQPQHF.

The CDR3 protein is CAWSRTTSGSSEQYF. Here the CDR3 DNA reads TGTGCCTGGAGTAGGACAACTAGCGGGAGTAGCGAGCAGTACTTC. The rearrangement links TRBV30 to TRBJ2-7; 11 bases fit TRBD2. The CDR3 spans 15 residues. The V gene's germline CDR1 is GTSNPN and CDR2 SVGIG (reference sequence). Losses at the gene ends were 2 bases for V and 6 bases for J; bases not matched to a gene: 9.

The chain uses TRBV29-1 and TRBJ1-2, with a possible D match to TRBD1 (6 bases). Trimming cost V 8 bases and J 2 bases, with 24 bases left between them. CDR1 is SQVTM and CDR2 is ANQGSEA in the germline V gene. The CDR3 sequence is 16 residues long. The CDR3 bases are TGCAGCTCCTTCGGGATGAAGGCAGGGGTGAACTATGGCTACACCTTC. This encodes CSSFGMKAGVNYGYTF. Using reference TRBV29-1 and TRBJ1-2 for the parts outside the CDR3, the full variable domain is SAVISQKPSRDICQRGTSLTIQCQVDSQVTMMFWYRQQPGQSLTLIATANQGSEATYESGFVIDKFPISRPNLTFSTLTVSNMSPEDSSIYLCSSFGMKAGVNYGYTFGSGTRLTVV.

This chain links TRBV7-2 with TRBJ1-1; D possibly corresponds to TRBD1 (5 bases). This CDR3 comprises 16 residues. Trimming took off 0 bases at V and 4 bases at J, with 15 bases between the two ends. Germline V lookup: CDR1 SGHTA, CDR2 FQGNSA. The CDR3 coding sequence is TGTGCCAGCAGCTTAGCAACCGAGGGGAGGAGCACTGAAGCTTTCTTT. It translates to CASSLATEGRSTEAFF.

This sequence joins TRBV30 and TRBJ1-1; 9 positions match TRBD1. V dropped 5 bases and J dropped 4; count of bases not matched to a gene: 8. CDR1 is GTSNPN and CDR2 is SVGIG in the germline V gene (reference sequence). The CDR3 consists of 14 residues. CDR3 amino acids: CAWARDRAATEAFF. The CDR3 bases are TGTGCCTGGGCCAGGGACAGGGCCGCCACTGAAGCTTTCTTT.

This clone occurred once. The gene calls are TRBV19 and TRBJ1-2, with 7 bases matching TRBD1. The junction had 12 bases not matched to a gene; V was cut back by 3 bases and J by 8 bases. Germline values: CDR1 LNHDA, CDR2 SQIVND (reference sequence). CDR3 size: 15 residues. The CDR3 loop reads CASSMRDSSIEGYTF. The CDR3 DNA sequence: TGTGCCAGTAGTATGAGGGACAGCTCGATTGAAGGCTACACCTTC.

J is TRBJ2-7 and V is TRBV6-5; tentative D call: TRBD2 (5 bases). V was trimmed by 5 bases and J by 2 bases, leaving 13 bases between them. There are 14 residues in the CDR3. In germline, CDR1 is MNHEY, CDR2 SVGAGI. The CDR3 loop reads CASSTGTDTYEQYF. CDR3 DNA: TGTGCCAGCAGTACGGGAACAGACACCTACGAGCAGTACTTC.

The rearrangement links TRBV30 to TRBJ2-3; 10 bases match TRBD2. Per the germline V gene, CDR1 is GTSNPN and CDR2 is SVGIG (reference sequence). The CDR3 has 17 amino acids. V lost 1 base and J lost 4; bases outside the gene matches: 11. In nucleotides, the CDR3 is TGTGCCTGGAGTGGGCTAAAAGCGGGGGGGCCCTCAGATACGCAGTATTTT. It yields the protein CAWSGLKAGGPSDTQYF.

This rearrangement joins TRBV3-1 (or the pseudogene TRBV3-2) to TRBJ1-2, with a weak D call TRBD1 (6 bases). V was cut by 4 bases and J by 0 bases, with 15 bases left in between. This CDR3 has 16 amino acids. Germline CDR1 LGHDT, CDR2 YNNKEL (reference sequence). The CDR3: CASSRLRTASNYGYTF. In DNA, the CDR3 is TGTGCCAGCAGCCGCCTCCGGACAGCATCTAACTATGGCTACACCTTC.